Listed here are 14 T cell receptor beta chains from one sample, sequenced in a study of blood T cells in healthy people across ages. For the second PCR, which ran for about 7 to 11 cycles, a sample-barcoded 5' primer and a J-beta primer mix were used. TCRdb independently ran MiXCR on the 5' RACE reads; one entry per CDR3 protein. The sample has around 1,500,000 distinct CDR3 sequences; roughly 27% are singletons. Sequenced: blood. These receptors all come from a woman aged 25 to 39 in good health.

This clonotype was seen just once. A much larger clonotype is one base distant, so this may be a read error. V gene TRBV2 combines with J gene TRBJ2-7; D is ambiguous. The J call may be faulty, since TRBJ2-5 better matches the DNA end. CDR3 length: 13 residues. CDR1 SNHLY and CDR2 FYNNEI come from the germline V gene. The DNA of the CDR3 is TGTGCCAGCAGTGTAAGCGTTCAAGGGACCCAGTACTTC. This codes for CASSVSVQGTQYF.

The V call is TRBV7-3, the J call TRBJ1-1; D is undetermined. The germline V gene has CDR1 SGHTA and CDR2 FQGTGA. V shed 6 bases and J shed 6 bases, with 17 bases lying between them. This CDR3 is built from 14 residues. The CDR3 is CASRMNGVRAEAFF. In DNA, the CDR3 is TGTGCCAGCAGGATGAACGGGGTCCGGGCTGAAGCTTTCTTT.

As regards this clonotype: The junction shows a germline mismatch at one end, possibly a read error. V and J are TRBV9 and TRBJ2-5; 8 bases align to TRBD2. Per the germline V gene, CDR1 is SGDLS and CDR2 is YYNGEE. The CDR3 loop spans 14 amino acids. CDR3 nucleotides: TGTGCCAGCAGCGGAGGCGGGAGGCAAGAAACCCAGTACTTC. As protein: CASSGGGRQETQYF.

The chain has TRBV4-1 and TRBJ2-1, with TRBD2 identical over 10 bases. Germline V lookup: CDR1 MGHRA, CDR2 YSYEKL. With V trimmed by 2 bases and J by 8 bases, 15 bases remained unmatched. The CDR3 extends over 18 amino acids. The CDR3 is CASSQNAGLSGGADEQFF. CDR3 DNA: TGCGCCAGCAGCCAAAATGCCGGGTTGAGCGGGGGGGCGGATGAGCAGTTCTTC.

CDR3: CSVSEGGNTIYF. DNA of the CDR3: TGCAGCGTTTCGGAGGGTGGAAACACCATATATTTT. This sequence joins TRBV29-1 and TRBJ1-3; the D is unclear. The CDR3 has 12 residues. Germline loops: CDR1 SQVTM, CDR2 ANQGSEA. Trimming shortened V by 5 bases and J by 3 bases, and 8 bases separated the two germline ends. Full variable domain (missing parts from reference TRBV29-1 and TRBJ1-3): SAVISQKPSRDICQRGTSLTIQCQVDSQVTMMFWYRQQPGQSLTLIATANQGSEATYESGFVIDKFPISRPNLTFSTLTVSNMSPEDSSIYLCSVSEGGNTIYFGEGSWLTVV.

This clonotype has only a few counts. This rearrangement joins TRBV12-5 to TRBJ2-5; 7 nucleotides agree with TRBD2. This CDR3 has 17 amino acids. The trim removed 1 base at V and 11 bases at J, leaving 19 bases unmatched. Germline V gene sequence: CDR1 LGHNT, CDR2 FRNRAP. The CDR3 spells CASGLGLAASSYSEQYF. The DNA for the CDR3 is TGTGCTAGTGGTTTGGGGCTAGCGGCGAGCTCCTACAGTGAGCAGTACTTC.

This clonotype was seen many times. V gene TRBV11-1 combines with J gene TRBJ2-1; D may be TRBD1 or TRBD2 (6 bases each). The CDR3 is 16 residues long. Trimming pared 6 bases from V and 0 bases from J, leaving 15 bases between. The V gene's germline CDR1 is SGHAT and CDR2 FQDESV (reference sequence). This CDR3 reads CASREGGSSSYNEQFF. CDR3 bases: TGTGCCAGCAGGGAGGGGGGTTCCAGCTCCTACAATGAGCAGTTCTTC.

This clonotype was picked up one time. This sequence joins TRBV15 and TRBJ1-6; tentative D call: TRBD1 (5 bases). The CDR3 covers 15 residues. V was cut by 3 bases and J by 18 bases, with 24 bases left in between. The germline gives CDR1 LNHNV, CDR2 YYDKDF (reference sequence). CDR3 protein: CATSSHRGPGAAYHF. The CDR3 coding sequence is TGTGCCACCAGCAGCCACCGGGGCCCCGGTGCCGCGTACCACTTT. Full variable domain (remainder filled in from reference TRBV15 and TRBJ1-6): DAMVIQNPRYQVTQFGKPVTLSCSQTLNHNVMYWYQQKSSQAPKLLFHYYDKDFNNEADTPDNFQSRRPNTSFCFLDIRSPGLGDTAMYLCATSSHRGPGAAYHFGNGTRLTVT.

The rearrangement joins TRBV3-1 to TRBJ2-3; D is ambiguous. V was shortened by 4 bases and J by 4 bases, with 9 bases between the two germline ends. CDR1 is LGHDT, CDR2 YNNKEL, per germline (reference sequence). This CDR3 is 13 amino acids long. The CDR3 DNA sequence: TGTGCCAGCAGCCGGGCCCTCGCAGATACGCAGTATTTT. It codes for CASSRALADTQYF.

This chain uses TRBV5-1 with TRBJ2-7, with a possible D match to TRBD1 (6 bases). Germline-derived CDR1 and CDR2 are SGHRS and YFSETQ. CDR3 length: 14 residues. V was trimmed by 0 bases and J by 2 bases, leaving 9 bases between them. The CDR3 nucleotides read TGCGCCAGCAGCTTGGACAGGGACGCCTACGAGCAGTACTTC. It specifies CASSLDRDAYEQYF.

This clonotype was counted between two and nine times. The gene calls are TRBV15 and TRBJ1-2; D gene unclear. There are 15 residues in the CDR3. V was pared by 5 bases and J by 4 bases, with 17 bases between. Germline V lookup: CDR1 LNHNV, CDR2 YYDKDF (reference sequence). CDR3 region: CATSPAVRALYGYTF. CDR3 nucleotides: TGTGCCACCAGCCCGGCGGTTCGGGCCCTCTATGGCTACACCTTC.

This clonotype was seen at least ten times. The CDR3 bases are TGCAGCGTTGATCGCGGGAGCTCCTACGAGCAGTACTTC. It encodes CSVDRGSSYEQYF. J is TRBJ2-7 and V is TRBV29-1, with 7 bases that match TRBD2. Germline loops: CDR1 SQVTM, CDR2 ANQGSEA. J gave up 0 bases and V 3 bases, and 2 bases lay outside the gene matches. The CDR3 covers 13 residues.

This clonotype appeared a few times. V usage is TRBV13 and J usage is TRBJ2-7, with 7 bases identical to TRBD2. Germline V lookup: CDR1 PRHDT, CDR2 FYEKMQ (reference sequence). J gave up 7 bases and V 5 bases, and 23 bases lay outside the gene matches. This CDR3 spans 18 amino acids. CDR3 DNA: TGTGCCAGCAGCCGCAGGTTCCTCGGGCTAGCGGCCTACAATGAGCAGTACTTC. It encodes CASSRRFLGLAAYNEQYF.

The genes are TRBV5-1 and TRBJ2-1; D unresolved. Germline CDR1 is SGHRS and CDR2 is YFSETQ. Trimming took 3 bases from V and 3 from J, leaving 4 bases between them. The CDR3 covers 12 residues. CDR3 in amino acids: CASSSYYNEQFF. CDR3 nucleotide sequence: TGCGCCAGCAGCTCCTACTACAATGAGCAGTTCTTC.